Listed below are T cell receptor beta chains from one sample, sequenced in a study of blood T cell repertoires in COVID-19. The assay was immunoSEQ multiplex PCR, and TCRdb's table has in-frame clones only and misses some. The repertoire includes under 75,000 clones, roughly 80% of them detected once, and approximately 18% sits in the top ten. Sequenced material: peripheral blood. The receptors derive from a man between 65 and 80 years old who had recovered from COVID-19. Each CDR3 is given with its conserved first and last residue. Fields, in order: CDR3 protein, CDR3 DNA, V gene, clone size, D gene, J gene. D genes are given only for firm matches. Clone size is not always given. Where it is, it says once, few, many or a class for expanded clones.

CAINTGQGGNGYTF TGTGCCATCAATACCGGACAGGGAGGGAATGGCTACACCTTC TRBV10-3 . TRBD1 TRBJ1-2
CASSVKTSGTDTQYF TGTGCCAGCAGTGTAAAGACTAGCGGCACAGATACGCAGTATTTT TRBV2 once TRBD2 TRBJ2-3
CASSPRGGRAGDTQYF TGCGCCAGCAGCCCCCGAGGGGGGAGGGCCGGAGATACGCAGTATTTT TRBV4-1 once . TRBJ2-3
CASSYDETPGVLFF TGTGCCAGCAGTTACGACGAGACACCCGGGGTACTGTTTTTT TRBV6-2/TRBV6-3 . . TRBJ1-4
CAWSSTTGDQPQHF TGTGCCTGGAGTTCTACCACAGGGGATCAGCCCCAGCATTTT TRBV30 once TRBD1 TRBJ1-5
CASSSSDTQYF TGTGCCAGCAGTTCTTCTGATACGCAGTATTTT TRBV6-6 . . TRBJ2-3
CASSDFLGLPCEQYF TGTGCCAGCAGCGACTTCCTAGGACTTCCCTGCGAGCAGTACTTC TRBV21-1 . . TRBJ2-7
CASSFQGDYEQYF TGTGCCAGCAGCTTCCAGGGCGACTACGAGCAGTACTTC TRBV5-4 . . TRBJ2-7
CATSDWGLADKANTGELFF TGTGCCACCAGTGATTGGGGACTAGCGGACAAAGCGAACACCGGGGAGCTGTTTTTT TRBV24-1 . TRBD2 TRBJ2-2
CASSGGQSGEQFF TGTGCCAGTAGCGGGGGACAGTCCGGCGAGCAGTTCTTC TRBV19 . . TRBJ2-1
CASSVRSNEQFF TGTGCCAGTAGCGTCAGGTCCAATGAGCAGTTCTTC TRBV19 . . TRBJ2-1
CASSQEAGISYGYTF TGCGCCAGCAGCCAAGAGGCAGGAATCTCCTATGGCTACACCTTC TRBV4-1 . . TRBJ1-2
CASSFTGAGGNTIYF TGTGCCAGCAGCTTTACAGGGGCGGGTGGAAACACCATATATTTT TRBV9 . TRBD1 TRBJ1-3
CASSLEPGTDTQYF TGTGCCAGCAGCTTGGAACCGGGCACAGATACGCAGTATTTT TRBV5-8 . . TRBJ2-3
CASSPRTGGFDEQYF TGTGCCAGTAGTCCCCGGACAGGGGGCTTCGACGAGCAGTACTTC TRBV19 . TRBD1 TRBJ2-7
CAISEGSFGTEAFF TGTGCCATCAGCGAAGGGAGTTTTGGCACTGAAGCTTTCTTT TRBV10-3 . . TRBJ1-1
CASLGGGSSYNEQFF TGTGCCAGCTTGGGTGGCGGGAGCTCCTACAATGAGCAGTTCTTC TRBV11-2 . TRBD2 TRBJ2-1
CASSRATGGYSPLHF TGCGCCAGCAGTAGGGCGACAGGGGGTTATTCACCCCTCCACTTT TRBV5-1 . TRBD1 TRBJ1-6
CASSTGQNDQPQHF TGTGCCAGCAGCACTGGACAGAATGATCAGCCCCAGCATTTT TRBV5-8 . . TRBJ1-5
CASRSRGTGSAKNIQYF TGTGCCAGTCGTAGTAGGGGAACAGGGTCGGCCAAAAACATTCAGTACTTC TRBV19 . . TRBJ2-4
CASRDRGDTGELFF TGTGCCAGCAGAGACAGGGGCGACACCGGGGAGCTGTTTTTT TRBV6-5 . TRBD1 TRBJ2-2
CASSQAGTGEGYTF TGCGCCAGCAGTCAAGCCGGGACAGGGGAAGGCTACACCTTC TRBV23-1 . TRBD1 TRBJ1-2
CASSGSFQETQYF TGTGCCAGCAGCGGGTCGTTCCAAGAGACCCAGTACTTC TRBV28 few . TRBJ2-5
CASIPLGGVYEQYF TGTGCCAGCATCCCTCTAGGGGGGGTTTACGAGCAGTACTTC TRBV6-5 once . TRBJ2-7
CASSLAPTPNQPQHF TGTGCCAGCAGCTTAGCTCCCACACCAAATCAGCCCCAGCATTTT TRBV7-6 . . TRBJ1-5
CASSQGVAGGTPYEQYF TGTGCCAGCAGCCAAGGCGTCGCGGGGGGGACTCCCTACGAGCAGTACTTC TRBV4-2 . TRBD2 TRBJ2-7
CASKSRGTDNQPQHF TGTGCCAGCAAATCACGGGGGACGGACAATCAGCCCCAGCATTTT TRBV2 . . TRBJ1-5
CASSFPQGSEQYF TGTGCCAGCAGCTTCCCCCAGGGTAGCGAGCAGTACTTC TRBV5-4 few . TRBJ2-7
CASSSTSRTGEDEQYF TGTGCCAGCAGTTCCACCTCCCGGACAGGGGAGGACGAGCAGTACTTC TRBV6-2/TRBV6-3 . TRBD1 TRBJ2-7
CASSGVGRRGNYYGYTF TGTGCCAGCAGCGGGGTGGGTAGGCGGGGGAACTACTATGGCTACACCTTC TRBV11-2 once . TRBJ1-2
CASSFDRDTQYF TGTGCCAGCAGCTTTGACAGGGATACGCAGTATTTT TRBV5-6 . . TRBJ2-3
CASSESLAEGTDTQYF TGCGCCAGCAGTGAGTCCCTCGCTGAGGGCACAGATACGCAGTATTTT TRBV10-1 . . TRBJ2-3
CASSLSGQVFSGNTIYF TGTGCCAGCAGTTTATCCGGACAGGTCTTCTCTGGAAACACCATATATTTT TRBV28 . TRBD1 TRBJ1-3
CASSLPSGQNTEAFF TGCGCCAGCAGCTTGCCGTCGGGACAAAACACTGAAGCTTTCTTT TRBV5-1 . . TRBJ1-1
CASSQSGQGNTIYF TGCGCCAGCAGCCAATCTGGACAGGGGAACACCATATATTTT TRBV4-3 . TRBD1 TRBJ1-3
CASKSRGPIYEQYF TGTGCCAGCAAGTCCAGGGGGCCGATTTACGAGCAGTACTTC TRBV28 . TRBD1 TRBJ2-7
CASSQGRLARSYEQYF TGCGCCAGCAGCCAAGGTCGACTAGCAAGGTCCTACGAGCAGTACTTC TRBV4-3 . TRBD2 TRBJ2-7
CASSRGQGTGELFF TGTGCCAGTAGTAGGGGACAGGGGACCGGGGAGCTGTTTTTT TRBV19 . TRBD1 TRBJ2-2
CASSLGQGDQPQHF TGTGCCAGCAGCTTGGGACAGGGTGATCAGCCCCAGCATTTT TRBV11-2 . TRBD1 TRBJ1-5
CASSLGQGAASYEQYF TGCGCCAGCAGCCTAGGACAGGGGGCCGCCTCCTACGAGCAGTACTTC TRBV5-1 . TRBD1 TRBJ2-7
CSAGAVGAGEKLFF TGCAGCGCCGGTGCGGTGGGGGCCGGTGAAAAACTGTTTTTT TRBV29-1 . . TRBJ1-4
CASSPQGGTGQGYGYTF TGTGCCAGTAGTCCCCAAGGGGGGACAGGGCAAGGATATGGCTACACCTTC TRBV19 . TRBD1 TRBJ1-2
CASSPGQDTGELFF TGCGCCAGCAGCCCGGGACAGGACACCGGGGAGCTGTTTTTT TRBV5-1 . TRBD1 TRBJ2-2
CASSYLGLAADTQYF TGTGCCAGCAGTTACTTAGGACTAGCGGCAGATACGCAGTATTTT TRBV6-5 . TRBD2 TRBJ2-3
CASSPRTGSGNTIYF TGTGCCAGCAGTCCTCGGACAGGTTCTGGAAACACCATATATTTT TRBV11-2 . TRBD1 TRBJ1-3
CASTPSRTGGDTQYF TGTGCCAGCACACCGTCCAGGACAGGGGGAGATACGCAGTATTTT TRBV9 . TRBD1 TRBJ2-3
CASRSRNQETQYF TGTGCCAGCAGGTCCAGGAACCAAGAGACCCAGTACTTC TRBV12-3/TRBV12-4 few . TRBJ2-5
CASSLGKLAGITDTQYF TGTGCCAGCAGCTTAGGAAAACTAGCGGGGATCACAGATACGCAGTATTTT TRBV7-8 . TRBD2 TRBJ2-3
CASSSSRTSGAIADTQYF TGTGCCAGCAGCTCCAGCCGGACTAGCGGGGCGATCGCAGATACGCAGTATTTT TRBV7-2 . TRBD2 TRBJ2-3
CASRTGRTEAFF TGTGCCAGCAGGACAGGGAGGACTGAAGCTTTCTTT TRBV12-3/TRBV12-4 . TRBD1 TRBJ1-1
CASSPGTSGQETQYF TGTGCCAGCAGTCCGGGGACTAGCGGACAAGAGACCCAGTACTTC TRBV27 . TRBD2 TRBJ2-5
CASSKDRGPSGANVLTF TGTGCCAGCAGTAAGGACAGGGGCCCCTCTGGGGCCAACGTCCTGACTTTC TRBV5-6 . TRBD1 TRBJ2-6
CASSQEVTDPGGPLHF TGTGCCAGCAGCCAAGAGGTTACGGATCCGGGGGGTCCCCTCCACTTT TRBV3-1/TRBV3-2 once . TRBJ1-6
CASSLQTGGLSNYGYTF TGTGCCAGCAGCTTACAGACAGGGGGCCTTTCTAACTATGGCTACACCTTC TRBV7-2 few TRBD1 TRBJ1-2
CASSIDRANFGYTF TGTGCCAGTAGTATCGACAGGGCGAACTTTGGCTACACCTTC TRBV19 . TRBD1 TRBJ1-2